This T cell receptor beta chain was recorded in a study of blood T cell repertoires in COVID-19. Study-wide context: Sites in the United States, Italy and Spain provided acute and convalescent COVID-19 samples. T cells, B-cell-depleted T cells, or PBMCs supplied cDNA or gDNA.

In the original analysis: Reference gene primer amplification yielded estimated nucleated cell counts. Produced via immunoSEQ multiplex PCR; TCRdb's table is partial and in-frame only. V, J and clone size are taken as reported in that table, and D and trimming were inferred from the DNA itself. The sample holds fewer than 150,000 clones, 80% to 90% seen once. V was pared by 4 bases and J by 2 bases, with 9 bases between. The germline V gene has CDR1 GTSNPN and CDR2 SVGIG (reference sequence). The CDR3 spans 13 residues. J is TRBJ1-5 and V is TRBV30, with D possibly matching TRBD1 (6 bases). This TCR was sampled from a man aged 40-49 years with acute or convalescent COVID-19. The source material was peripheral blood. This CDR3 reads CAWTNRGNQPQHF. Written as DNA, the CDR3 is TGTGCCTGGACCAACAGGGGCAATCAGCCCCAGCATTTT.